This is a list of T cell receptor beta chains from one sample in a study of blood T cell repertoires in COVID-19. The protocol was immunoSEQ multiplex PCR, while the TCRdb copy is restricted to in-frame clones and leaves out a portion. The sample holds roughly 500,000 clones; over 75% are singletons and the top ten take approximately 1.8%. The source material was PBMCs or T cells enriched from blood (not recorded which). The receptors come from a middle-aged woman who had recovered from COVID-19. CDR3s include the opening cysteine and the closing phenylalanine or tryptophan. Fields, in order: D gene, clone size, V gene, J gene, CDR3 DNA, CDR3 protein. The D gene is left open where the match is weak. Some rows mark clone size as missing; the rest say once, few, many or name a class of expanded clone.

>-|-|TRBV2|TRBJ1-2
TGTGCCAGCAGTTATTTTCCTGGAGACTATGGCTACACCTTC
CASSYFPGDYGYTF
>TRBD1|once|TRBV29-1|TRBJ1-1
TGCAGCGGTGACAGGGGGCCTAACACTGAAGCTTTCTTT
CSGDRGPNTEAFF
>TRBD1|-|TRBV11-3|TRBJ1-2
TGTGCCAGCAGCCCAAGAACCAACAGGGGGCCCCATGGCTACACCTTC
CASSPRTNRGPHGYTF
>-|-|TRBV27|TRBJ1-2
TGTGCCAGCAGCCCAGGGAACTATGGCTACACCTTC
CASSPGNYGYTF
>TRBD2|-|TRBV6-5|TRBJ2-3
TGTGCCAGCAGTCTAATAGCGGGTGGCACAGATACGCAGTATTTT
CASSLIAGGTDTQYF
>-|few|TRBV29-1|TRBJ1-1
TGCAGCGTTGAAGTACTGCAGGGGCCGAACACTGAAGCTTTCTTT
CSVEVLQGPNTEAFF
>-|-|TRBV5-6|TRBJ2-7
TGTGCCAGCAGCTTGGATTTATCCTACGAGCAGTACTTC
CASSLDLSYEQYF
>-|-|TRBV7-9|TRBJ1-1
TGTGCCAGCAGTCCAGGGATCGCTGAAGCTTTCTTT
CASSPGIAEAFF
>TRBD2|-|TRBV10-3|TRBJ2-7
TGTGCCATCAGTGAGACTAGCGGTAACTACGAGCAGTACTTC
CAISETSGNYEQYF
>-|-|TRBV29-1|TRBJ1-1
TGCAGCGGTATCAGGGGGAACACTGAAGCTTTCTTT
CSGIRGNTEAFF
>TRBD2|-|TRBV5-1|TRBJ2-4
TGCGCCAGCAGCACGCCAAACTCCGGGACTAGAGGCGAGGAAAACATTCAGTACTTC
CASSTPNSGTRGEENIQYF
>TRBD1|few|TRBV4-1|TRBJ1-2
TGCGCCAGCAGCCAAGGTTGGGACAGAACTAACTATGGCTACACCTTC
CASSQGWDRTNYGYTF
>-|-|TRBV21-1|TRBJ1-2
TGTGCCAGCAGCAAAGGAATCTGGGACATCTATGGCTACACCTTC
CASSKGIWDIYGYTF
>-|once|TRBV7-6|TRBJ2-1
TGTGCCAGCAGCTTAAACGCTAGAACGGGCAATGAGCAGTTCTTC
CASSLNARTGNEQFF
>TRBD2|-|TRBV24-1|TRBJ2-3
TGTGCCACCAGTGACGGGGGACTAGCGGGAGGTCATACGCAGTATTTT
CATSDGGLAGGHTQYF
>-|-|TRBV11-3|TRBJ2-7
TGTGCCAGCAGCCCCCGGGAATCAACTATCCCCTACGAGCAGTACTTC
CASSPRESTIPYEQYF
>-|-|TRBV14|TRBJ1-1
TGTGCCAGCAGCCAGTACAGCGGAGCTTTCTTT
CASSQYSGAFF
>-|-|TRBV3-1/TRBV3-2|TRBJ2-2
TGTGCCAGCAGCCCGACAGGTGCGGGCACCGGGGAGCTGTTTTTT
CASSPTGAGTGELFF
>TRBD2|-|TRBV2|TRBJ2-1
TGTGCCAGCATACCCCCGGGGGGGGTCAATGAGCAGTTCTTC
CASIPPGGVNEQFF
>-|-|TRBV9|TRBJ2-3
TGTGCCAGCAGCGGGACTGGACTCACAGATACGCAGTATTTT
CASSGTGLTDTQYF
>TRBD2|once|TRBV4-2|TRBJ2-7
TGTGCCAGCAGCCAAGCTCAGCTCGGCCTAGCGGGAGTTGAGCAGTACTTC
CASSQAQLGLAGVEQYF
>-|-|TRBV20-1|TRBJ2-1
TGCAGTGCTAGTTTGGGGAGCTCCTACAATGAGCAGTTCTTC
CSASLGSSYNEQFF
>TRBD2|-|TRBV5-6|TRBJ2-1
TGTGCCAGCAGCTCACTAGCGGGAGTGCACTACAATGAGCAGTTCTTC
CASSSLAGVHYNEQFF
>-|-|TRBV13|TRBJ1-2
TGTGCCAGCAGCTTAGAGGGCAGGGCCTCCTTCTATGGCTACACCTTC
CASSLEGRASFYGYTF
>TRBD2|once|TRBV4-1|TRBJ2-7
TGCGCCAGCAGCCAAGAAGGACTCATAGCGGGAGGGTTCTACGAGCAGTACTTC
CASSQEGLIAGGFYEQYF
>-|-|TRBV11-2|TRBJ2-3
TGTGCCAGCAGCTTGGGGACTAGCACAGATACGCAGTATTTT
CASSLGTSTDTQYF
>TRBD2|-|TRBV10-3|TRBJ2-1
TGTGCCATCAAGGACCTAGTGCGGGAGGGCAATGAGCAGTTCTTC
CAIKDLVREGNEQFF